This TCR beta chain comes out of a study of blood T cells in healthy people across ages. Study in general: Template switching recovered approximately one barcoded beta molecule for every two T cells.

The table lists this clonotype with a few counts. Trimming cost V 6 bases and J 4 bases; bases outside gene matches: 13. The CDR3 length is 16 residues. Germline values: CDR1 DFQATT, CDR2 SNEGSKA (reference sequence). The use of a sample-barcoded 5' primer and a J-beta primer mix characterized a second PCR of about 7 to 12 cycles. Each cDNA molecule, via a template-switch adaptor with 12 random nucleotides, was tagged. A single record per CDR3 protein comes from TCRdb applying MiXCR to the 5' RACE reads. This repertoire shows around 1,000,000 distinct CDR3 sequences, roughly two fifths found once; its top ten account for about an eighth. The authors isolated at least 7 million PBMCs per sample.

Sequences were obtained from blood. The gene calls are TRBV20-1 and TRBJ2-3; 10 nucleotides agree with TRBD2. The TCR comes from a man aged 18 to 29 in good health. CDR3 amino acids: CSAHPSGGAYADTQYF. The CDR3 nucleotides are TGCAGTGCCCACCCCAGCGGGGGGGCCTACGCAGATACGCAGTATTTT.